Sequencing of this TCR beta chain was carried out in a study of Ad26.COV2.S vaccination and SARS-CoV-2 variants. Clones were sequenced by immunoSEQ multiplex PCR, and TCRdb holds only the in-frame ones, with some missing. The repertoire has under 500,000 clones, 92% of them found once; the top ten carry about 1.7%. Concerning this clone: Its antigen is unknown.

Study conclusions and caveats: Responses of spike-specific T cells (both CD8+ and CD4+) reportedly showed substantial breadth after vaccination.

As to treatment: some 19 received Ad26.COV2.S at low or high dose, single or two shots; roughly five received placebo; per-sample allocation not given. After the first vaccine or placebo injection, samples were drawn on day 63. V was clipped by 4 bases and J by 7 bases; unmatched bases: 6. The CDR3 runs 15 residues. Germline values: CDR1 SGDLS, CDR2 YYNGEE. The receptor was derived from a person between 18 and 65 years old who received the Ad26.COV2.S COVID-19 vaccine or a placebo. The source was peripheral blood, collected in a trial of Ad26.COV2.S vaccine versus placebo. V is TRBV9 and J is TRBJ2-2, with TRBD2 identical over 11 bases. The CDR3 loop reads CASSSSGLAVGELFF. CDR3 bases: TGTGCCAGCAGCTCCTCGGGACTAGCGGTCGGGGAGCTGTTTTTT.